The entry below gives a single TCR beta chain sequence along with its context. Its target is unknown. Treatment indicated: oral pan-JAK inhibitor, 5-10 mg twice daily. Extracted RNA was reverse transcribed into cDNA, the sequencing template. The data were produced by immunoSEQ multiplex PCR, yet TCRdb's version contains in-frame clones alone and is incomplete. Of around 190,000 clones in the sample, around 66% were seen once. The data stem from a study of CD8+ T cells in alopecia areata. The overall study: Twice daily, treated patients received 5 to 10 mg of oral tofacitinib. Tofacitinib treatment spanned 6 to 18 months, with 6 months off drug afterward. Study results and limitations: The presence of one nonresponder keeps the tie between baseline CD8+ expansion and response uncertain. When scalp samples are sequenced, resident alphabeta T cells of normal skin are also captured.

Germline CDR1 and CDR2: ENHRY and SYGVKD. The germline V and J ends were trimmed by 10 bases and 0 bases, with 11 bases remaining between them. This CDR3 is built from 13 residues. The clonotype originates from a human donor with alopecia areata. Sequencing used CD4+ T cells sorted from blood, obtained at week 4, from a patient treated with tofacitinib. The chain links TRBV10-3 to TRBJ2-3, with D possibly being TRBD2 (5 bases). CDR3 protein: CATGERSTDTQYF. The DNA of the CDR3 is TGTGCCACCGGTGAGCGGAGCACAGATACGCAGTATTTT.